The 31 T cell receptor beta chains reported below all come from one sample, sequenced in a study of CD4+ T cells in melanoma. The assay was immunoSEQ multiplex PCR, and TCRdb's table has in-frame clones only and misses some. The sample shows about 21,000 clones, about 80% of them seen only once. The sequenced sample consisted of cells from a culture (not recorded whether cultured in vitro). The receptor source for this set is a human donor with melanoma.

The rearrangement uses TRBV5-1 and TRBJ2-3, with 9 bases fitting TRBD1. The germline V gene has CDR1 SGHRS and CDR2 YFSETQ. The CDR3 is 16 amino acids. V lost 4 bases, J lost 2 bases, and 8 bases stayed unmatched. CDR3 bases: TGCGCCAGCAGCGGACGGACAGGGGTTCTCACAGATACGCAGTATTTT. Translation gives CASSGRTGVLTDTQYF.

In its sample, this clone was seen once. This chain links TRBV6-5 with TRBJ2-7, with 7 bases matching TRBD1. Trimming removed 6 bases from V and 0 bases from J; junction bases left unmatched: 8. Per the germline V gene, CDR1 is MNHEY and CDR2 is SVGAGI. This CDR3 has 15 residues. The DNA for the CDR3 is TGTGCCAGCAGATTACCCGGGACAGCCTCCTACGAGCAGTACTTC. Protein product: CASRLPGTASYEQYF.

V and J are TRBV19 and TRBJ2-2; TRBD2 is a possible D gene (6 bases). This CDR3 region has 14 residues. The germline V and J ends were trimmed by 4 bases and 4 bases, with 10 bases remaining between them. Germline CDR1 is LNHDA and CDR2 is SQIVND (reference sequence). The CDR3 coding sequence is TGTGCCAGTAGTAACGGGGGTGGCACCGGGGAGCTGTTTTTT. It specifies CASSNGGGTGELFF.

This chain links TRBV7-3 with TRBJ1-1, with TRBD1 identical over 7 bases. The ends lost 5 bases at V and 4 bases at J; junction bases unmatched: 4. Germline V lookup: CDR1 SGHTA, CDR2 FQGTGA. This CDR3 comprises 13 residues. This chain's CDR3 is CASSKGAGTEAFF. CDR3 in DNA: TGTGCCAGCAGCAAGGGGGCAGGCACTGAAGCTTTCTTT.

The rearrangement joins TRBV6-1 to TRBJ1-1; D possibly corresponds to TRBD1 (5 bases). V was shortened by 2 bases and J by 3 bases, with 13 bases between the two germline ends. Germline CDR1 MNHNS, CDR2 SASEGT. The CDR3 extends over 15 amino acids. The CDR3 loop reads CASSELQGLYTEAFF. The CDR3 bases are TGTGCCAGCAGTGAATTGCAGGGTTTGTACACTGAAGCTTTCTTT.

The V gene is TRBV6-6, the J gene TRBJ2-7, with 8 bases that match TRBD1. The germline V gene has CDR1 MNHNY and CDR2 SVGAGI (reference sequence). Trimming took 5 bases from V and 5 from J; bases not matched to a gene: 2. The CDR3 is 12 residues long. The CDR3: CASSRTGNEQYF. CDR3 DNA: TGTGCCAGCAGTAGGACAGGGAACGAGCAGTACTTC.

The chain is built from TRBV5-1 and TRBJ1-4; 9 positions match TRBD1. CDR3 size: 18 residues. CDR1 is SGHRS and CDR2 is YFSETQ in the germline V gene. V trimming: 5 bases; J trimming: 3 bases; junction bases outside the gene matches: 14. CDR3 bases: TGCGCCAGCAGGCTGACCGGGACAGGGATCGGGGCTAATGAAAAACTGTTTTTT. This sequence encodes CASRLTGTGIGANEKLFF.

This chain connects TRBV30 to TRBJ2-7; 9 bases agree with TRBD1. The CDR3 is made up of 15 amino acids. Trimming removed 2 bases from V and 10 bases from J; junction bases left unmatched: 15. Looked up from germline, CDR1 is GTSNPN and CDR2 is SVGIG (reference sequence). The CDR3 loop is CAWSPDRGSVTNQYF. For the CDR3, the DNA is TGTGCCTGGAGTCCGGACAGGGGTTCCGTTACGAACCAGTACTTC.

The gene calls are TRBV5-1 and TRBJ2-3, with D perhaps TRBD2 (5 bases). CDR3 length equals 14 residues. Deletions cut 0 bases from V and 5 bases from J, with 10 bases between. The V gene's germline CDR1 is SGHRS and CDR2 YFSETQ. The CDR3 nucleotides read TGCGCCAGCAGCTTGGGAGGTGGAGGAGATACGCAGTATTTT. This encodes CASSLGGGGDTQYF.

This clone was detected only once. The CDR3 DNA reads TGTGCTAGTGGGGGGACAGACCGCACAGATACGCAGTATTTT. This sequence encodes CASGGTDRTDTQYF. The chain carries TRBV12-5 and TRBJ2-3; 7 positions agree with TRBD1. The trim removed 6 bases at V and 1 base at J, leaving 4 bases unmatched. The CDR3 runs 14 residues. From germline, CDR1 is LGHNT and CDR2 FRNRAP.

The rearrangement joins TRBV30 to TRBJ1-4; 11 bases are a match to TRBD1. Germline V gene data show CDR1 as GTSNPN and CDR2 as SVGIG (reference sequence). Trimming at V came to 2 bases and at J to 8 bases, leaving 7 bases not matched to a gene. This CDR3 is 15 amino acids long. The CDR3 DNA is TGTGCCTGGAGTACTTATGGGACAGGGGGAGAAAAACTGTTTTTT. Translated: CAWSTYGTGGEKLFF.

The chain uses TRBV6-1 and TRBJ2-2; possibly TRBD2 for D (5 bases). V was clipped by 4 bases and J by 7 bases, with 10 bases between them. Germline-derived CDR1 and CDR2 are MNHNS and SASEGT. This CDR3 region has 13 residues. CDR3 in DNA: TGTGCCAGCAGTGCCGGGATCCGCGGGGAGCTGTTTTTT. This encodes CASSAGIRGELFF.

The chain recombines TRBV4-1 with TRBJ2-7, with D tentatively TRBD2 (6 bases). Trimming stripped 3 bases from V and 0 bases from J, with 12 bases between. The germline gives CDR1 MGHRA, CDR2 YSYEKL. The CDR3 is 15 amino acids. The CDR3, as DNA: TGCGCCAGCAGCCATCCGGCCGGGGGCTCCTACGAGCAGTACTTC. Its protein product is CASSHPAGGSYEQYF.

The V and J genes are TRBV2 and TRBJ1-2; tentative D call: TRBD1 (5 bases). Trimming took off 4 bases at V and 1 base at J, with 13 bases between the two ends. Germline loops: CDR1 SNHLY, CDR2 FYNNEI. The CDR3 covers 15 residues. Written as DNA, the CDR3 is TGTGCCAGCAGTGTGGGGCAGGGCCATAACTATGGCTACACCTTC. This encodes CASSVGQGHNYGYTF.

CDR3 protein: CASSYSGGQRNTEAFF. The DNA for the CDR3 is TGTGCCAGCAGTTACTCTGGGGGACAACGGAACACTGAAGCTTTCTTT. This rearrangement joins TRBV6-5 to TRBJ1-1; D perhaps matches TRBD1 (6 bases). The germline V gene encodes CDR1 MNHEY and CDR2 SVGAGI. The germline V and J ends were trimmed by 0 bases and 1 base, with 12 bases remaining between them. CDR3 length equals 16 residues.

The chain uses TRBV9 and TRBJ2-1; the D gene is possibly TRBD1 (6 bases). Germline assignment: CDR1 SGDLS and CDR2 YYNGEE. The CDR3 runs to 14 residues. The ends were cut back, 3 bases at V and 4 bases at J, with 11 bases in the middle. The chain's CDR3 is CASSAGRGYNEQFF. DNA of the CDR3: TGTGCCAGCAGCGCGGGCAGGGGTTACAATGAGCAGTTCTTC.

This clone was counted between two and nine times. The V gene is TRBV2, the J gene TRBJ2-5; D is ambiguous. Germline V gives CDR1 SNHLY, CDR2 FYNNEI. CDR3 length: 12 amino acids. V lost 2 bases to trimming and J lost 3 bases, with 4 bases between them. CDR3 DNA: TGTGCCAGCAGTGAACTGGAAGAGACCCAGTACTTC. Encoded protein: CASSELEETQYF.

The gene calls are TRBV2 and TRBJ2-6; no clear D. Germline V gene data show CDR1 as SNHLY and CDR2 as FYNNEI. The CDR3 has 15 amino acids. The V end was cut by 2 bases, the J end by 0 bases, with 5 bases between. CDR3 DNA sequence: TGTGCCAGCAGTGAACTGGGCTCTGGGGCCAACGTCCTGACTTTC. Translating it yields CASSELGSGANVLTF.

This clone was seen a handful of times. The rearrangement uses TRBV7-6 and TRBJ1-4; D not certain. Germline CDR1 SGHVS, CDR2 FNYEAQ. The ends were cut back, 5 bases at V and 8 bases at J, with 12 bases in the middle. This CDR3 comprises 13 residues. The CDR3 protein is CASSLYPREKLFF. In DNA, the CDR3 is TGTGCCAGCAGCCTATACCCCAGAGAAAAACTGTTTTTT. Full variable domain (rest looked up from reference TRBV7-6 and TRBJ1-4): GAGVSQSPRYKVTKRGQDVALRCDPISGHVSLYWYRQALGQGPEFLTYFNYEAQQDKSGLPNDRFSAERPEGSISTLTIQRTEQRDSAMYRCASSLYPREKLFFGSGTQLSVL.

The chain employs TRBV5-4 and TRBJ2-5, with 7 positions matching TRBD2. The CDR3 is made up of 14 amino acids. Germline V gene lookup returns CDR1 SGHNT and CDR2 YYREEE (reference sequence). Trimming at V came to 4 bases and at J to 5 bases, leaving 8 bases not matched to a gene. CDR3 loop: CASSSRDYWETQYF. CDR3 bases: TGTGCCAGCAGCAGCCGGGACTACTGGGAGACCCAGTACTTC.

This clone occurred a few times. J is TRBJ1-2 and V is TRBV5-1; D is unclear. V shed 2 bases and J shed 8 bases, with 13 bases lying between them. Germline CDR1 reads SGHRS; CDR2 reads YFSETQ. This CDR3 has 13 amino acids. The DNA for the CDR3 is TGCGCCAGCAGCTTAGACTCAAACGGGGGCTACACCTTC. It is translated as CASSLDSNGGYTF.

The chain uses TRBV11-2 and TRBJ1-2; 8 nucleotides line up with TRBD1. The length of the CDR3 is 19 residues. After removal of 1 base from V and 3 bases from J, the junction contained 16 bases not matched to a gene. Germline CDR1 reads SGHAT; CDR2 reads FQNNGV. For the CDR3, the DNA is TGTGCCAGCAGCTTAGGACGTGGGACAGGCCCCCGTATTCACTATGGCTACACCTTC. This codes for CASSLGRGTGPRIHYGYTF. Looking up the rest from reference TRBV11-2 and TRBJ1-2 gives the full variable domain: EAGVAQSPRYKIIEKRQSVAFWCNPISGHATLYWYQQILGQGPKLLIQFQNNGVVDDSQLPKDRFSAERLKGVDSTLKIQPAKLEDSAVYLCASSLGRGTGPRIHYGYTFGSGTRLTVV.

The rearrangement joins TRBV10-3 to TRBJ2-7; D is ambiguous. The CDR3 is made up of 17 amino acids. CDR1 is ENHRY and CDR2 is SYGVKD in the germline V gene. Trimming cost V 6 bases and J 1 base, with 22 bases left between them. In DNA form, the CDR3 reads TGTGCCATCAGCGACCCGCCAGTAAAGTCTGGGTCCTACGAGCAGTACTTC. Translated, it gives CAISDPPVKSGSYEQYF.

The V call is TRBV7-3, the J call TRBJ1-1; D call uncertain. V was pared by 5 bases and J by 3 bases, with 10 bases between. The CDR3 has 13 residues. Germline V gene data show CDR1 as SGHTA and CDR2 as FQGTGA. The CDR3 coding sequence is TGTGCCAGCAGCGGTGGTGGGGACACTGAAGCTTTCTTT. Translation: CASSGGGDTEAFF. The entire variable domain, with the rest obtained from reference TRBV7-3 and TRBJ1-1, is as follows: GAGVSQTPSNKVTEKGKYVELRCDPISGHTALYWYRQSLGQGPEFLIYFQGTGAADDSGLPNDRFFAVRPEGSVSTLKIQRTERGDSAVYLCASSGGGDTEAFFGQGTRLTVV.

V gene TRBV2 combines with J gene TRBJ1-4; 7 nucleotides match TRBD1. The CDR3 contains 15 residues. V trimming: 5 bases; J trimming: 10 bases; junction bases outside the gene matches: 13. Germline values: CDR1 SNHLY, CDR2 FYNNEI. DNA for the CDR3: TGTGCCAGCAGTCGAGACAGGGCGGATGGTGTAAAACTGTTTTTT. Amino acid sequence: CASSRDRADGVKLFF.

This clone has just one count. The V call is TRBV29-1, the J call TRBJ1-1; TRBD1 is a possible D gene (5 bases). CDR1 is SQVTM and CDR2 is ANQGSEA in the germline V gene. This CDR3 is built from 13 residues. V lost 7 bases and J 4 bases, leaving 16 bases between the germline ends. The CDR3 loop is CSASRERGTEAFF. The CDR3 DNA is TGCAGCGCCTCGCGGGAGAGGGGCACTGAAGCTTTCTTT.

This chain links TRBV5-1 with TRBJ1-2, with D perhaps matching TRBD1 (5 bases). V gave up 0 bases and J gave up 3 bases, with 12 bases separating them. The CDR3 covers 15 residues. CDR1 is SGHRS, CDR2 YFSETQ, per germline. CDR3 amino acids: CASSLDRGHYYGYTF. The CDR3 DNA is TGCGCCAGCAGCTTGGACCGGGGCCATTACTATGGCTACACCTTC.

The rearrangement uses TRBV7-2 and TRBJ1-4, with TRBD1 as a possible D gene (6 bases). The CDR3 is made up of 17 amino acids. With 5 bases removed from V and 7 bases from J, the gap between germline ends came to 23 bases. Germline V lookup: CDR1 SGHTA, CDR2 FQGNSA. The CDR3 reads CASSDTTPGVVGEKLFF. CDR3 coding DNA: TGTGCCAGCAGCGACACTACCCCAGGGGTTGTAGGTGAAAAACTGTTTTTT.

The chain carries TRBV6-1 and TRBJ1-1, with D unclear. Germline V gene lookup returns CDR1 MNHNS and CDR2 SASEGT. V dropped 2 bases and J dropped 1 base, with 2 bases sitting between them. The CDR3 has 12 amino acids. This chain's CDR3 is CASSEWNTEAFF. CDR3 nucleotide sequence: TGTGCCAGCAGTGAATGGAACACTGAAGCTTTCTTT.

The rearrangement joins TRBV7-3 to TRBJ2-1; weak D call: TRBD2 (6 bases). This CDR3 comprises 14 residues. Trimming removed 5 bases at V and 3 bases at J, with 11 bases between. Germline assignment: CDR1 SGHTA and CDR2 FQGTGA. The CDR3 nucleotides read TGTGCCAGCAGCCCTACCGGGAGCTACAATGAGCAGTTCTTC. Translation gives CASSPTGSYNEQFF.

This chain joins TRBV5-6 and TRBJ1-5; 7 bases are a match to TRBD1. The J segment lost 4 bases and the V segment lost 0 bases, leaving 10 bases of the junction unmatched. CDR1 and CDR2 (germline): SGHDT, YYEEEE. This CDR3 comprises 17 residues. Written as DNA, the CDR3 is TGTGCCAGCAGCTTGGGTGGCAGGGGGTATCGGAATCAGCCCCAGCATTTT. This sequence encodes CASSLGGRGYRNQPQHF.